This entry concerns a single T cell receptor (beta chain). What it binds is unknown. Here immunoSEQ multiplex PCR was the method, and the copy in TCRdb shows in-frame clones only, minus some. The table has 15,000 to 19,000 clones, approximately 92% seen once. The data were taken from a study of Tregs in tolerant kidney transplant recipients. With 3 bases removed from V and 4 bases from J, the gap between germline ends came to 16 bases. This CDR3 is 16 amino acids long. Germline V lookup: CDR1 LGHNA, CDR2 YSLEER. CD4+CD25+CD127- Tregs, CD4+CD25- non-Tregs, CD4 and CD8 cells were sorted. General study points: Validation in larger populations is needed because few patients were studied. Expanding Tregs on activated donor B cells appeared to best identify donor-specific TCRbeta clones. Biological reproducibility was not directly addressed, but technical replication error appeared minimal.

This chain uses TRBV4-3 with TRBJ1-5; tentatively, D is TRBD1 (5 bases). This clonotype was obtained from a human donor in good health. What was sequenced was CD8+ T cells from blood. The DNA for the CDR3 is TGCGCCAGCAGCCAGACCAGGGATCTCCCTAATCAGCCCCAGCATTTT. This sequence encodes CASSQTRDLPNQPQHF.